Below, one T cell receptor (beta chain) is given with its context. Its antigen is undetermined. TCRdb reprocessed the RT-PCR reads via MiXCR and lists one record per CDR3 protein. Of about 780,000 distinct CDR3 sequences listed, around 20% are singletons. This record comes from a study of response to subunit inactivated influenza vaccine. Findings and limits, study-wide: Few additional T cells are recruited per seasonal influenza vaccination, authors suggested.

This TCR derives from a man aged 45-65 years who received an inactivated influenza vaccine. The source was PBMCs from blood, collected around 5 days after vaccination.

CDR3 protein: CASSFFGGPEAFF. The DNA of the CDR3 is TGTGCCAGCAGCTTCTTTGGGGGTCCTGAAGCTTTCTTT. This rearrangement joins TRBV13 to TRBJ1-1, with a tentative D call TRBD1 (5 bases). The V gene lost 3 bases and the J gene lost 6 bases, with 11 bases spanning the gap. Germline CDR1 PRHDT, CDR2 FYEKMQ (reference sequence). The CDR3 contains 13 residues.